This TCR beta chain was captured by sequencing in a study of T cells in Graves' hyperthyroidism and ophthalmopathy. Study-wide points: Most thyroid clonotypes expanded above 0.001 appeared in blood too. It was a median around seven months before onset that the model predicted ophthalmopathy.

RNA transcripts were the template for amplifying TCR beta CDR3 regions. Carried out on the TCR CDR3, a first-round RT-PCR used the HTBI primer set. TCRdb analysed the multiplex PCR reads with MiXCR anew, one entry per CDR3 protein. The sample yields more than 300,000 distinct CDR3 sequences, around 13% seen once. The germline CDR1 and CDR2 sequences are LNHDA and SQIVND (reference sequence). CDR3 length: 12 amino acids. V dropped 6 bases and J dropped 3 bases, with 9 bases sitting between them. Each diagnosis drew on symptoms, thyroxine, TRAb, thyroid ultrasound and orbital computed tomography findings. The PBMCs studied were ones that came from about 9.9 ml fresh peripheral blood. This clonotype was observed a few times. Its antigen is as yet unknown.

The V call is TRBV19, the J call TRBJ2-7; D gene unclear. The clonotype comes from a woman aged 25-40 years with Graves' hyperthyroidism. Material for sequencing was blood. CDR3 DNA: TGTGCCAGTAGAGGGTACCACTACGAGCAGTACTTC. This encodes CASRGYHYEQYF.